A single sample gave rise to the 20 T cell receptor beta chains below, sequenced in a study of blood T cell repertoires in COVID-19. Profiling relied on immunoSEQ multiplex PCR, and the TCRdb table lists in-frame clones only, not all of them. The sample holds roughly 250,000 clones, roughly 87% seen once. The specimen sequenced was peripheral blood. These receptors came from a man aged 60 to 75 who had recovered from COVID-19.

The rearrangement joins TRBV9 to TRBJ2-5; 8 bases align to TRBD2. The V segment lost 5 bases and the J segment 1 base; nucleotides outside the gene matches: 4. From germline, CDR1 is SGDLS and CDR2 YYNGEE. This CDR3 spans 14 amino acids. CDR3 protein: CASSTSGGQETQYF. DNA of the CDR3: TGTGCCAGCAGTACAAGCGGGGGCCAAGAGACCCAGTACTTC.

V usage is TRBV11-1 and J usage is TRBJ2-3; TRBD2 aligns across 9 bases. The length of the CDR3 is 13 residues. V shed 5 bases and J 10 bases; nucleotides not matched to a gene: 7. Germline values: CDR1 SGHAT, CDR2 FQDESV (reference sequence). The CDR3 DNA follows: TGTGCCAGCAGCGTGACTAGCGGCCTTGCGCAGTATTTT. Translation gives CASSVTSGLAQYF. Filled out from reference TRBV11-1 and TRBJ2-3, the complete variable domain reads EAEVAQSPRYKITEKSQAVAFWCDPISGHATLYWYRQILGQGPELLVQFQDESVVDDSQLPKDRFSAERLKGVDSTLKIQPAELGDSAMYLCASSVTSGLAQYFGPGTRLTVL.

The chain employs TRBV6-5 and TRBJ2-7, with D possibly TRBD2 on 6 matching bases. Germline V gene data show CDR1 as MNHEY and CDR2 as SVGAGI. V shed 2 bases and J shed 9 bases, with 11 bases lying between them. The CDR3 loop spans 12 amino acids. CDR3: CASSYRGEVQYF. The CDR3, as DNA: TGTGCCAGCAGTTACCGCGGGGAGGTGCAGTACTTC.

V usage is TRBV3-1 (or the pseudogene TRBV3-2) and J usage is TRBJ2-7; tentative D call: TRBD2 (5 bases). Germline values: CDR1 LGHDT, CDR2 YNNKEL (reference sequence). The CDR3 runs to 12 residues. The V end lost 2 bases, the J end lost 3 bases, and 5 bases lay between the germline ends. Here the CDR3 DNA reads TGTGCCAGCAGCCAACGGGACTACGAGCAGTACTTC. This encodes CASSQRDYEQYF.

The J gene is TRBJ2-2, the V gene TRBV5-1; 8 bases agree with TRBD2. This CDR3 has 14 residues. The ends lost 4 bases at V and 1 base at J; junction bases unmatched: 0. Germline CDR1 reads SGHRS; CDR2 reads YFSETQ. CDR3: CASSTSGNTGELFF. The CDR3 nucleotides read TGCGCCAGCAGCACTAGCGGGAACACCGGGGAGCTGTTTTTT.

This clone was picked up a small number of times. The chain employs TRBV20-1 and TRBJ2-7, with D uncertain. Trimming removed 6 bases from V and 3 bases from J, with 9 bases in between. From germline, CDR1 is DFQATT and CDR2 SNEGSKA (reference sequence). The CDR3 has 11 residues. The CDR3 DNA follows: TGCAGTGCAGCCGACAACTACGAGCAGTACGTC. Protein product: CSAADNYEQYV.

This chain joins TRBV10-3 and TRBJ2-7, with TRBD1 matching 7 bases. The V and J ends lost 4 bases and 2 bases, in that order; junction bases with no gene match: 2. Germline V CDR1 and CDR2: ENHRY, SYGVKD. This CDR3 has 13 amino acids. The DNA of the CDR3 is TGTGCCATCAGTGCAGGACAGGCCTACGAGCAGTACTTC. Protein sequence: CAISAGQAYEQYF.

V usage is TRBV24-1 and J usage is TRBJ2-6; TRBD1 matches at 8 bases. V shed 3 bases, J shed 0 bases, and the junction held 9 bases outside the gene matches. The CDR3 is 19 residues long. CDR1 and CDR2 from the germline V gene are KGHDR and SFDVKD. The CDR3 DNA is TGTGCCACCAGTGATAGCGGACAGGGTCCTGTCTCTGGGGCCAACGTCCTGACTTTC. It yields the protein CATSDSGQGPVSGANVLTF.

In DNA, the CDR3 is TGTGCCTGGAGGGGGAGCGGGGGGGCCTACGAGCAGTACTTC. Protein product: CAWRGSGGAYEQYF. V gene TRBV30 combines with J gene TRBJ2-7; 10 nucleotides agree with TRBD2. This CDR3 contains 14 residues. CDR1 is GTSNPN, CDR2 SVGIG, per germline (reference sequence). Losses at the gene ends were 3 bases for V and 2 bases for J; bases not matched to a gene: 4.

The rearrangement links TRBV6-5 to TRBJ2-2, with TRBD1 identical over 8 bases. This CDR3 has 16 amino acids. Trimming at V came to 4 bases and at J to 6 bases, leaving 10 bases not matched to a gene. Germline assignment: CDR1 MNHEY and CDR2 SVGAGI. The CDR3 nucleotides read TGTGCCAGCAGTTCCCAGGACAGGGCGGGTGCCGGGGAGCTGTTTTTT. Translated, it gives CASSSQDRAGAGELFF.

The chain joins TRBV19 to TRBJ1-2; TRBD1 agrees at 9 bases. J gave up 2 bases and V 5 bases, and 9 bases lay outside the gene matches. CDR3 size: 16 residues. CDR1 is LNHDA, CDR2 SQIVND, per germline (reference sequence). CDR3 nucleotides: TGTGCCAGTAGTGGTAAACAGGGGGCTGGAAACTATGGCTACACCTTC. Protein: CASSGKQGAGNYGYTF.

The J gene is TRBJ2-7, the V gene TRBV29-1; D is unclear. The CDR3 has 12 residues. The germline V gene has CDR1 SQVTM and CDR2 ANQGSEA. The V end lost 4 bases, the J end lost 4 bases, and 11 bases lay between the germline ends. The CDR3 DNA sequence: TGCAGCGTTGTTGACATCTATTACGAGCAGTACGTC. It codes for CSVVDIYYEQYV.

This rearrangement joins TRBV10-3 to TRBJ2-1, with D maybe TRBD1 (5 bases). The germline gives CDR1 ENHRY, CDR2 SYGVKD. The CDR3 loop spans 15 amino acids. V was pared by 3 bases and J by 0 bases, with 9 bases between. CDR3 coding DNA: TGTGCCATCAGTGATAGCAGGGCCTCCTACAATGAGCAGTTCTTC. Encoded protein: CAISDSRASYNEQFF.

The chain recombines TRBV11-3 with TRBJ1-5, with a possible D match to TRBD1 (6 bases). V lost 0 bases and J 6 bases, leaving 12 bases between the germline ends. The germline gives CDR1 SGHNT, CDR2 YENEEA. The CDR3 spans 15 residues. This chain's CDR3 is CASSLEGGGGQPQHF. The CDR3 coding sequence is TGTGCCAGCAGCTTAGAAGGAGGGGGGGGTCAGCCCCAGCATTTT.

CDR3 sequence reads: CASSPRRGGHTEAFF. CDR3 bases: TGTGCCAGCTCACCACGCCGGGGTGGACACACTGAAGCTTTCTTT. This chain joins TRBV18 and TRBJ1-1, with D unresolved. Trimming took 1 base from V and 3 from J, leaving 12 bases between them. CDR1 is KGHSH, CDR2 LQKENI, per germline. The CDR3 loop spans 15 amino acids.

The chain is built from TRBV2 and TRBJ1-2, with 10 bases fitting TRBD1. The CDR3 is 13 amino acids. V trimming: 11 bases; J trimming: 8 bases; junction bases outside the gene matches: 11. From germline, CDR1 is SNHLY and CDR2 FYNNEI. The CDR3 nucleotides read TGTGCCCGCACGACGGACAGGGGGGGCGGCTACACCTTC. Translation gives CARTTDRGGGYTF.

The J gene is TRBJ2-7, the V gene TRBV7-2, with D hard to call. With 1 base removed from V and 3 bases from J, the gap between germline ends came to 13 bases. The CDR3 extends over 15 amino acids. Germline V lookup: CDR1 SGHTA, CDR2 FQGNSA. The CDR3 bases are TGTGCCAGCAGCTTAGACCCCCAGGTGAACTACGAGCAGTACTTC. Amino acids: CASSLDPQVNYEQYF.

This rearrangement joins TRBV7-9 to TRBJ1-3, with a tentative D call TRBD1 (5 bases). V gave up 5 bases and J gave up 3 bases, with 11 bases separating them. This CDR3 has 14 residues. CDR1 SEHNR and CDR2 FQNEAQ come from the germline V gene (reference sequence). The chain's CDR3 is CASSNQGGGNTIYF. The CDR3 DNA sequence: TGTGCCAGCAGCAACCAGGGTGGTGGAAACACCATATATTTT.

The rearrangement links TRBV24-1 to TRBJ2-5; the match to TRBD2 covers 12 bases. The V gene end was trimmed by 4 bases and the J gene end by 3 bases; junction bases not matched to a gene: 5. The CDR3 consists of 16 residues. Germline V gene data show CDR1 as KGHDR and CDR2 as SFDVKD. The CDR3 reads CATSEGTSGRKETQYF. The CDR3 coding sequence is TGTGCCACCAGTGAAGGGACTAGCGGGCGGAAAGAGACCCAGTACTTC.

Concerning this clone itself: At the DNA level, this CDR3 is encoded by other sequences in the same sample as well. In DNA form, the CDR3 reads TGTGCCAGCAGCTCGAGTGCTGGGGCCAACGTCCTGACTTTC. It yields the protein CASSSSAGANVLTF. This chain links TRBV5-6 with TRBJ2-6; no clear D. Trimming left V 3 bases short and J 2 bases short, with 6 bases between. CDR1 is SGHDT, CDR2 YYEEEE, per germline. This CDR3 comprises 14 residues.